The 17 T cell receptor beta chains below were found in one sample sequenced in a study of beta chain features in type 1 diabetes. Notes on the study in general: TCRB CDR3s from Type 1 diabetes patients were moderately but significantly shorter in all four CD4+ subsets.

Reverse transcription of all isolated RNA meant that expressed TCRB transcripts were sequenced. Using immunoSEQ multiplex PCR, the repertoire was profiled, and TCRdb retains in-frame clones only, with some absent. This sample has 500,000 to 650,000 clones, with around 12% found just once. Which antigens these TCRs recognize remains unknown. The specimen sequenced was naive CD4+ T cells from blood. The receptor set was obtained from a man younger than 40 with type 1 diabetes.

This clone was counted between two and nine times. This chain links TRBV2 with TRBJ1-1; tentatively, D is TRBD1 (6 bases). Trimming took off 4 bases at V and 3 bases at J, with 15 bases between the two ends. The CDR3 runs to 15 residues. Germline CDR1 reads SNHLY; CDR2 reads FYNNEI. CDR3 sequence: CASSVQGPEDTEAFF. DNA for the CDR3: TGTGCCAGCAGTGTACAGGGCCCTGAGGACACTGAAGCTTTCTTT.

This clone was seen only a few times. This chain joins TRBV7-2 and TRBJ2-7, with a weak D call TRBD2 (5 bases). Germline V lookup: CDR1 SGHTA, CDR2 FQGNSA. V lost 0 bases, J lost 6 bases, and 12 bases lay in between. CDR3 length: 14 amino acids. The CDR3 is CASSLAGVGGEQYF. DNA of the CDR3: TGTGCCAGCAGCTTAGCGGGAGTTGGAGGCGAGCAGTACTTC.

The table lists this clone with a few counts. This chain links TRBV10-3 with TRBJ1-2, with D uncertain. The germline gives CDR1 ENHRY, CDR2 SYGVKD. V lost 1 base and J lost 4, with 7 bases in between. This CDR3 has 13 amino acids. For the CDR3, the DNA is TGTGCCATCAGTGAGTATGCTGTCTATGGCTACACCTTC. This sequence encodes CAISEYAVYGYTF.

The chain carries TRBV28 and TRBJ2-5, with D possibly matching TRBD2 (7 bases). CDR1 is MDHEN and CDR2 is SYDVKM in the germline V gene. This CDR3 comprises 15 residues. Trimming stripped 6 bases from V and 8 bases from J, with 22 bases between. CDR3 nucleotide sequence: TGTGCCAGCAGCGGGGGGACACGCACCGGGAGTACCCAGTACTTC. As protein: CASSGGTRTGSTQYF.

The CDR3 nucleotides read TGTGCCACCGTAGACAGAACGAGGAATTCACCCCTCCACTTT. This sequence encodes CATVDRTRNSPLHF. The rearrangement links TRBV7-2 to TRBJ1-6, with D possibly matching TRBD1 (5 bases). There are 14 residues in the CDR3. The V end was cut by 10 bases, the J end by 7 bases, with 17 bases between. Germline CDR1 SGHTA, CDR2 FQGNSA.

This clone has more than one count but fewer than ten. The rearrangement links TRBV25-1 to TRBJ2-3, with D tentatively TRBD2 (6 bases). The CDR3 consists of 13 residues. CDR1 is MGHDK, CDR2 SYGVNS, per germline. V lost 7 bases and J lost 1, with 9 bases in between. The DNA for the CDR3 is TGTGCCAGCAATCAGCGGGGCACAGATACGCAGTATTTT. This encodes CASNQRGTDTQYF.

The V gene is TRBV4-1, the J gene TRBJ1-5, with no clear D. Between the trimmed V and J ends, which lost 2 bases and 6 bases, there was a span of 11 bases. The germline gives CDR1 MGHRA, CDR2 YSYEKL. This CDR3 is 14 amino acids long. CDR3 nucleotide sequence: TGCGCCAGCAGCCAACTCCAGTGGGCTCAGCCCCAGCATTTT. This sequence encodes CASSQLQWAQPQHF.

This clone has only a few counts. The DNA of the CDR3 is TGTGCCAGCAGCTTAGTTGACAGTGCAGAGACCCAGTACTTC. Amino acids: CASSLVDSAETQYF. The rearrangement links TRBV7-6 to TRBJ2-5, with TRBD1 as a possible D gene (5 bases). The germline V and J ends were trimmed by 1 base and 4 bases, with 10 bases remaining between them. The CDR3 is 14 amino acids. From germline, CDR1 is SGHVS and CDR2 FNYEAQ.

This clone has more than one count but fewer than ten. V is TRBV18 and J is TRBJ2-1; tentative D call: TRBD1 (5 bases). The length of the CDR3 is 16 residues. In germline, CDR1 is KGHSH, CDR2 LQKENI. The V end lost 0 bases, the J end lost 4 bases, and 13 bases lay between the germline ends. In nucleotides, the CDR3 is TGTGCCAGCTCACCACCCGCAGGGTCTGCTTACAATGAGCAGTTCTTC. Protein sequence: CASSPPAGSAYNEQFF.

The J gene is TRBJ2-5, the V gene TRBV4-2, with 12 bases lining up with TRBD2. Germline values: CDR1 LGHNA, CDR2 YNFKEQ. This CDR3 is built from 15 residues. J lost 2 bases, V lost 4 bases, and 2 bases had no gene match. CDR3 bases: TGTGCCAGCAGCCCTAGCGGGGGGGCGCAAGAGACCCAGTACTTC. Protein sequence: CASSPSGGAQETQYF.

This chain links TRBV13 with TRBJ2-5, with 8 bases identical to TRBD2. Germline assignment: CDR1 PRHDT and CDR2 FYEKMQ (reference sequence). The J segment lost 3 bases and the V segment lost 5 bases, leaving 2 bases of the junction unmatched. The CDR3 covers 13 residues. The CDR3 DNA reads TGTGCCAGCAGCCCGGGACTAGAAGAGACCCAGTACTTC. Translated, it gives CASSPGLEETQYF.

The V gene is TRBV9, the J gene TRBJ1-6; D is unresolved. The V and J ends lost 4 bases and 5 bases respectively, with 16 bases between them. Germline CDR1 SGDLS, CDR2 YYNGEE. There are 16 residues in the CDR3. CDR3 in DNA: TGTGCCAGCAGCCCCCGTTCGGGGTCGAATAATTCACCCCTCCACTTT. Its translation is CASSPRSGSNNSPLHF.

In this sample, this clone turned up a few times. The genes are TRBV9 and TRBJ1-6; 8 nucleotides align to TRBD1. Losses at the gene ends were 4 bases for V and 4 bases for J; bases not matched to a gene: 4. The CDR3 spans 15 residues. Germline loops: CDR1 SGDLS, CDR2 YYNGEE. DNA for the CDR3: TGTGCCAGCAGCACCCGACAGGGGTATAATTCACCCCTCCACTTT. Residues: CASSTRQGYNSPLHF.

The chain recombines TRBV7-9 with TRBJ2-4; 9 bases align to TRBD1. V trimming: 4 bases; J trimming: 4 bases; junction bases outside the gene matches: 8. The germline V gene has CDR1 SEHNR and CDR2 FQNEAQ (reference sequence). The CDR3 runs to 16 residues. The CDR3, as DNA: TGTGCCAGCAGCTCCCCCCGGGACAGGGCGAAAAACATTCAGTACTTC. Translated: CASSSPRDRAKNIQYF.

The gene calls are TRBV2 and TRBJ2-1; possibly TRBD1 for D (6 bases). Between the trimmed V and J ends, which lost 4 bases and 1 base, there was a span of 11 bases. Germline V lookup: CDR1 SNHLY, CDR2 FYNNEI. The CDR3 has 15 amino acids. The CDR3 region has the DNA TGTGCCAGCAGTGGGACAGAGGTATCCTACAATGAGCAGTTCTTC. It specifies CASSGTEVSYNEQFF.

This clone has a handful of counts. V usage is TRBV19 and J usage is TRBJ1-6, with D tentatively TRBD1 (5 bases). The CDR3 has 14 amino acids. V lost 2 bases, J lost 4 bases, and 6 bases lay in between. Germline CDR1 and CDR2: LNHDA and SQIVND (reference sequence). The CDR3 DNA reads as TGTGCCAGTAGTATACAGGGATATAATTCACCCCTCCACTTT. Its protein product is CASSIQGYNSPLHF.

This clone has just a few counts. Written as DNA, the CDR3 is TGTGCCAGCAGCTTAGTGGCAGGGACCCCGAACACTGAAGCTTTCTTT. Protein: CASSLVAGTPNTEAFF. The V call is TRBV7-2, the J call TRBJ1-1; D is possibly TRBD1 (5 bases). In germline, CDR1 is SGHTA, CDR2 FQGNSA. CDR3 length: 16 residues. Between the trimmed V and J ends, which lost 1 base and 1 base, there was a span of 13 bases.